Listed below are T cell receptor beta chains from one sample, sequenced in a study of CD4 and CD8 cells across lung adenocarcinoma regions. A single record per CDR3 protein comes from TCRdb applying MiXCR to the PCR reads. Among over 9,500 distinct CDR3 sequences listed, approximately 54% were seen once. The source material was CD8+ T cells from the margin of a lung tumor. These receptors all come from a female donor with lung adenocarcinoma. The CD4 and CD8 labels of this study may be unreliable. CDR3s leave out the opening cysteine and the closing phenylalanine or tryptophan.

V,J,CDR3
TRBV25-1,TRBJ2-5,ASRGYGGRGSETQY
TRBV6-1,TRBJ1-5,ASSRQLWQPQH
TRBV6-1,TRBJ2-6,ATLTGSSGANVLT
TRBV7-2,TRBJ2-5,ASSPRPSLAGMQETQY
TRBV27,TRBJ2-1,ASRFLRDRANEQF
TRBV27,TRBJ1-2,ASSLSRRGHGYT
TRBV27,TRBJ2-3,AGGLRGPGADTQY
TRBV10-2,TRBJ2-3,ASRDLAGSPETQY
TRBV28,TRBJ2-5,ASSPQEGTKETQY
TRBV6-5,TRBJ2-1,ASSLTGVMNNEQF
TRBV27,TRBJ2-3,AGSLGRVTETQY
TRBV6-1,TRBJ2-1,ASSHPGTSGTSYNEQF
TRBV4-1,TRBJ2-7,ASSPGRLVSYEQY
TRBV6-1,TRBJ2-5,ASRRSGHRDPETQY
TRBV6-1,TRBJ2-1,ASSERDRDYNEQF
TRBV6-5,TRBJ2-4,ASGSGLRAKDTQY
TRBV6-4,TRBJ2-6,ASSLGPAGANVLT
TRBV11-1,TRBJ1-1,ASTPVGDEAF
TRBV27,TRBJ2-3,AGSGRTGTDTQY
TRBV6-1,TRBJ1-1,ASSASQAREAF
TRBV10-3,TRBJ2-5,ATNRGGETQY
TRBV6-1,TRBJ2-4,ASRSAGSAKDTQY
TRBV27,NA,AGSGGGDTDTQY
TRBV10-1,TRBJ2-5,ASSEGGSGKGETQY
TRBV6-6,TRBJ1-1,ASSYSTGTEAF
TRBV4-1,TRBJ2-4,ASSQADAGLGAKDTQY
TRBV6-8,TRBJ2-4,GSPGLGAKDTQY
TRBV6-5,TRBJ2-2,ASSLRQGADTGELF
TRBV6-4,TRBJ2-3,ASSEAAGGQDTQY